The rows below give T cell receptor beta chains drawn from one sample of a study of blood T cell repertoires in COVID-19. TCRdb keeps only in-frame clones here, not all; method: immunoSEQ multiplex PCR. The sample lists about 14,000 clones; approximately 90% were seen once. The sequenced sample consisted of peripheral blood. Receptors were obtained from a human donor in a cohort sampled during active COVID-19. Both conserved end residues are part of each CDR3.

TRBJ2-7 TRBV2 CASSAQGPYEQYF
TRBJ1-5 TRBV29-1 CSVSGGASNQPQHF
TRBJ2-3 TRBV6-2/TRBV6-3 CASSLRTGGQDTQYF
TRBJ2-7 TRBV10-1 CASSVGGTGGYEQYF
TRBJ1-5 TRBV15 CATSRGRDNYSNQPQHF
TRBJ2-1 TRBV10-1 CASSRDRSNEQFF
TRBJ2-1 TRBV5-6 CASSLGSGAGGRYNEQFF
TRBJ2-1 TRBV7-2 CASSLVSRGPYNEQFF
TRBJ1-4 TRBV7-2 CASSPRPGQNEKLFF
TRBJ2-4 TRBV2 CASSEAAGDQNIQYF
TRBJ1-2 TRBV9 CASSVEPRSYGYTF
TRBJ1-3 TRBV7-9 CASSLAPGGGYTIYF
TRBJ1-2 TRBV7-9 CASSPGQGITNYGYTF
TRBJ1-5 TRBV5-4 CASSLYGQSNQPQHF
TRBJ2-7 TRBV9 CASSVGEPPYEQYF
TRBJ2-1 TRBV10-3 CAISRDNEQFF
TRBJ2-7 TRBV7-6 CASSTGGSGSYEQYF
TRBJ2-1 TRBV13 CASSNRDRGDNEQFF
TRBJ1-6 TRBV6-1 CASSDRPGQGGPYNSPLHF
TRBJ2-7 TRBV7-2 CASSLSGGAGYEQYF
TRBJ2-3 TRBV5-1 CASSLAGQGTDTQYF